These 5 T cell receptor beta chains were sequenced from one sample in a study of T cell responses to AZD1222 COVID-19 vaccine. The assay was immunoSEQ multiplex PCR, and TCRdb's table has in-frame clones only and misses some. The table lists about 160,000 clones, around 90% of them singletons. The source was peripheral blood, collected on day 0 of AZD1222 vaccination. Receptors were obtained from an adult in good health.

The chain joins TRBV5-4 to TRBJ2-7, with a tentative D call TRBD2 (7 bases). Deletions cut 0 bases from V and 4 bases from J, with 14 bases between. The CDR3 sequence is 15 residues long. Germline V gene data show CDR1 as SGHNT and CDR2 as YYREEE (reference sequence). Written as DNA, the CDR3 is TGTGCCAGCAGCTTGGACGGGGGGCGTACGTACGAGCAGTACTTC. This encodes CASSLDGGRTYEQYF.

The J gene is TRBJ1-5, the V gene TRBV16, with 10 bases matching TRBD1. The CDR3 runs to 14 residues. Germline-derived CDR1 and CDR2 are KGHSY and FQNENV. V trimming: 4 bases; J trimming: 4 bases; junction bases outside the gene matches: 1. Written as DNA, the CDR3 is TGTGCCAGCAGCCGGACAGGGGGGAATCAGCCCCAGCATTTT. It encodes CASSRTGGNQPQHF.

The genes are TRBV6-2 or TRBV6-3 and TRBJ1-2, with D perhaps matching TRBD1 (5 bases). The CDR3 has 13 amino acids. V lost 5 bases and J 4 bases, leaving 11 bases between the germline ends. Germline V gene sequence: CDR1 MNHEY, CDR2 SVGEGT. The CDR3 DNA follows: TGTGCCAGCAGTCCCCCAGGGATCTATGGCTACACCTTC. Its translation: CASSPPGIYGYTF.

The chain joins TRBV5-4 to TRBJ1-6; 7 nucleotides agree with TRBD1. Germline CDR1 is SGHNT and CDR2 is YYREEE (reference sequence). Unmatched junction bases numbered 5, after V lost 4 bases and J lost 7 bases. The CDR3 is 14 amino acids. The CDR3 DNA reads TGTGCCAGCAGCACGACAGGGTGGAATTCACCCCTCCACTTT. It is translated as CASSTTGWNSPLHF.

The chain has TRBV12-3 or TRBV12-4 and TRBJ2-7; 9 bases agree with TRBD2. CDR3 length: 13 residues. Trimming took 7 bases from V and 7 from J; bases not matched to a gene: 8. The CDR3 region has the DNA TGTGCCAGCACCCCGGGACTAGCTGGAGAGCAGTACTTC. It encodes CASTPGLAGEQYF.